Below, 32 T cell receptor beta chains from the same sample are listed, as sequenced in a study of T cells expressing NK-cell markers. From the 5' RACE reads, TCRdb lists one entry per CDR3 protein and no DNA. The table counts 130,000 to 150,000 distinct CDR3 sequences; approximately 12% lies in the top ten. The specimen was blood T cells: a sorted CD56 or NKG2C T cell subset, CD4+ or CD8+ T cells, or bulk PBMC T cells (not recorded which). All receptors come from a man younger than 30 in good health.

The chain uses TRBV19 and TRBJ1-2. CDR3 length: 13 residues. The germline V gene encodes CDR1 LNHDA and CDR2 SQIVND (reference sequence). The CDR3: CASNFGHNYGYTF.

V and J are TRBV3-1 and TRBJ2-1; the TCRdb D gene call, TRBD1, has no DNA to confirm it. Germline CDR1 is LGHDT and CDR2 is YNNKEL (reference sequence). CDR3 length equals 16 residues. The CDR3 sequence is CASSHLSGVGYNEQFF.

The CDR3 is CSARNQGSNEKLFF. V and J are TRBV20-1 and TRBJ1-4; the TCRdb call, TRBD1, lacks DNA for checking. The CDR3 is 14 residues long. Germline values: CDR1 DFQATT, CDR2 SNEGSKA (reference sequence).

V usage is TRBV29-1 and J usage is TRBJ2-5; TCRdb gives TRBD1 as the D gene, but with no DNA this cannot be confirmed. In germline, CDR1 is SQVTM, CDR2 ANQGSEA. The CDR3 runs 16 residues. The CDR3 region is CSVEVPGDRSRETQYF.

This chain's CDR3 is CASSLRAGPNEQFF. This chain joins TRBV16 and TRBJ2-1; checking the TCRdb D call of TRBD1 is not possible without DNA. Germline CDR1 reads KGHSY; CDR2 reads FQNENV. The CDR3 sequence is 14 residues long.

This chain joins TRBV7-2 and TRBJ2-7. Germline V gives CDR1 SGHTA, CDR2 FQGNSA. The CDR3 loop spans 14 amino acids. The CDR3 region is CASSVGWSSYEQYF.

This chain connects TRBV6-5 to TRBJ2-1; the TCRdb D gene call, TRBD1, has no DNA to confirm it. CDR1 and CDR2 from the germline V gene are MNHEY and SVGAGI. This CDR3 region has 15 residues. CDR3 amino acids: CASSYKTGLDREQFF.

The chain joins TRBV11-2 to TRBJ1-1; TCRdb gives TRBD1 as the D gene, but with no DNA this cannot be confirmed. The CDR3 has 15 residues. In germline, CDR1 is SGHAT, CDR2 FQNNGV. The CDR3 is CASSFPGHMNTEAFF.

The rearrangement joins TRBV4-1 to TRBJ2-1. The CDR3 extends over 14 amino acids. Germline assignment: CDR1 MGHRA and CDR2 YSYEKL. The CDR3 loop is CASSQALDQNEQFF.

This chain uses TRBV29-1 with TRBJ1-1; as DNA is missing, the TRBD1 call by TCRdb cannot be tested. Germline CDR1 is SQVTM and CDR2 is ANQGSEA. The CDR3 extends over 14 amino acids. CDR3 sequence: CSVAGQGWVAEAFF.

The chain links TRBV2 to TRBJ1-4. Germline lookup yields CDR1 SNHLY and CDR2 FYNNEI. This CDR3 comprises 13 residues. This CDR3 reads CASSETTNEKLFF.

V is TRBV5-5 and J is TRBJ2-3; the TCRdb call, TRBD2, lacks DNA for checking. The CDR3 totals 16 residues. CDR1 is SGHKS and CDR2 is YYEKEE in the germline V gene (reference sequence). CDR3 sequence reads: CASSSLKRELPDTQYF.

The J gene is TRBJ2-7, the V gene TRBV12-3 or TRBV12-4; TCRdb names TRBD2, which stays unverified in the absence of DNA. The CDR3 contains 16 residues. CDR3 region: CASSLGTSGSLYEQYF.

The chain has TRBV7-9 and TRBJ2-1; absent DNA, TCRdb's TRBD2 call cannot be checked. The CDR3 totals 12 residues. Germline V lookup: CDR1 SEHNR, CDR2 FQNEAQ (reference sequence). CDR3 protein: CASSFVSVEQFF.

V and J are TRBV27 and TRBJ2-5; TCRdb reports TRBD2, a call that lacks DNA to check it against. CDR1 is MNHEY and CDR2 is SMNVEV in the germline V gene (reference sequence). This CDR3 comprises 15 residues. This chain's CDR3 is CASSLLAGEQETQYF.

The chain uses TRBV7-9 and TRBJ2-4; TCRdb gives TRBD1 as the D gene, but with no DNA this cannot be confirmed. In germline, CDR1 is SEHNR, CDR2 FQNEAQ (reference sequence). The CDR3 contains 15 residues. This chain's CDR3 is CASSGGQPAKNIQYF.

V and J are TRBV25-1 and TRBJ1-2; the D gene TCRdb calls, TRBD1, cannot be checked with no DNA. The CDR3 contains 14 residues. Germline V gives CDR1 MGHDK, CDR2 SYGVNS. This chain's CDR3 is CASSEPDRERGYTF.

V and J are TRBV6-5 and TRBJ2-1; TCRdb indicates TRBD1, and absent DNA this call remains unverified. The CDR3 is made up of 14 amino acids. Germline V gene lookup returns CDR1 MNHEY and CDR2 SVGAGI. This chain's CDR3 is CASSYSDRGNEQFF.

V usage is TRBV7-2 and J usage is TRBJ2-3; TCRdb picks TRBD2, but there is no DNA to check that call. Germline values: CDR1 SGHTA, CDR2 FQGNSA. The CDR3 covers 15 residues. CDR3 amino acids: CASSLVPGGADTQYF.

The rearrangement joins TRBV7-9 to TRBJ2-7. There are 14 residues in the CDR3. CDR1 and CDR2 (germline): SEHNR, FQNEAQ (reference sequence). This CDR3 is CASSLGTQAYEQYF.

The J gene is TRBJ1-1, the V gene TRBV6-2 or TRBV6-3; checking the TCRdb D call of TRBD1 is not possible without DNA. The CDR3 runs to 12 residues. Germline loops: CDR1 MNHEY, CDR2 SVGEGT. The CDR3 loop is CASSRVNTEAFF.

This sequence joins TRBV13 and TRBJ2-7; TCRdb lists TRBD2, though no DNA is available to test this call. Germline V gives CDR1 PRHDT, CDR2 FYEKMQ (reference sequence). The CDR3 spans 16 residues. CDR3: CASSSRTSGISYEQYF.

The chain links TRBV7-2 to TRBJ2-1. The CDR3 consists of 14 residues. The V gene's germline CDR1 is SGHTA and CDR2 FQGNSA. The CDR3 spells CASSFLTGYNEQFF.

The chain is built from TRBV5-5 and TRBJ1-5; the D call from TCRdb, TRBD1, cannot be confirmed without DNA. Germline loops: CDR1 SGHKS, CDR2 YYEKEE (reference sequence). This CDR3 comprises 16 residues. CDR3 loop: CASSSKPGQGYQPQHF.

This sequence joins TRBV2 and TRBJ2-5; without DNA, the TCRdb call of TRBD2 cannot be checked. This CDR3 has 16 amino acids. Germline loops: CDR1 SNHLY, CDR2 FYNNEI. The CDR3 reads CASSVGLAENQETQYF.

The chain has TRBV11-2 and TRBJ2-1; the TRBD1 assignment by TCRdb is unverifiable without DNA. This CDR3 region has 13 residues. From germline, CDR1 is SGHAT and CDR2 FQNNGV. The chain's CDR3 is CASSFGGNNEQFF.

The genes are TRBV4-3 and TRBJ2-7; the D call of TRBD2 rests on TCRdb alone, since no DNA is present to check it. The CDR3 is 17 residues long. Germline V lookup: CDR1 LGHNA, CDR2 YSLEER. CDR3 residues: CASSQGLAALSSYEQYF.

The rearrangement uses TRBV9 and TRBJ2-3; the D call of TRBD2 rests on TCRdb alone, since no DNA is present to check it. The CDR3 has 19 residues. The germline CDR1 and CDR2 sequences are SGDLS and YYNGEE. The CDR3 here is CASSVEGVNREGGTDTQYF.

The rearrangement links TRBV24-1 to TRBJ2-5; TCRdb reports TRBD1, a call that lacks DNA to check it against. CDR1 KGHDR and CDR2 SFDVKD come from the germline V gene. The CDR3 sequence is 13 residues long. The CDR3 region is CATPLQGRETQYF.

This chain connects TRBV6-1 to TRBJ1-1; TCRdb outputs TRBD1, but without DNA this stays unchecked. This CDR3 region has 14 residues. Per the germline V gene, CDR1 is MNHNS and CDR2 is SASEGT. The CDR3 is CASSDRDRVIEAFF.

The chain links TRBV7-9 to TRBJ2-3; TCRdb picks TRBD1, but there is no DNA to check that call. Germline CDR1 reads SEHNR; CDR2 reads FQNEAQ (reference sequence). The length of the CDR3 is 15 residues. CDR3 loop: CASSSRDRNTDTQYF.

V gene TRBV7-6 combines with J gene TRBJ2-3; as DNA is missing, the TRBD2 call by TCRdb cannot be tested. Germline-derived CDR1 and CDR2 are SGHVS and FNYEAQ. CDR3 size: 15 residues. CDR3 sequence: CASSPTSGSPDTQYF. The full variable domain, completed using reference TRBV7-6 and TRBJ2-3, is GAGVSQSPRYKVTKRGQDVALRCDPISGHVSLYWYRQALGQGPEFLTYFNYEAQQDKSGLPNDRFSAERPEGSISTLTIQRTEQRDSAMYRCASSPTSGSPDTQYFGPGTRLTVL.